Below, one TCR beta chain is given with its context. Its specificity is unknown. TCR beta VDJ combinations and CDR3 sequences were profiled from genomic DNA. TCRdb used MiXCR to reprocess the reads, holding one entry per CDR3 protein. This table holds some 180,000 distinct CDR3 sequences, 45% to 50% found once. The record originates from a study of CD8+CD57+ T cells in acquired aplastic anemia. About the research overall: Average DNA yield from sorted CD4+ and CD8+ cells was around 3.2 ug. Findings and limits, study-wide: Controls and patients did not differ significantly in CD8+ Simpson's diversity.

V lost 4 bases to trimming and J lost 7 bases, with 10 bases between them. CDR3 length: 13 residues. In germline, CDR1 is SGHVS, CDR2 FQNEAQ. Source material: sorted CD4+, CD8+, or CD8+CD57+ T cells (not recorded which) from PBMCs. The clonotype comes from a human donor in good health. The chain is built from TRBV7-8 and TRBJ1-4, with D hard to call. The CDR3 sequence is CASSSGRIEKLFF. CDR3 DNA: TGTGCCAGCAGCTCAGGACGGATTGAAAAACTGTTTTTT.